This TCR beta chain was obtained from a study of cytomegalovirus exposure and HLA in healthy donors. With 7 bases removed from V and 4 bases from J, the gap between germline ends came to 13 bases. This CDR3 comprises 13 residues. Germline assignment: CDR1 LNHDA and CDR2 SQIVND (reference sequence). Primers: 60 Vbeta forward and 13 Jbeta reverse. Repertoires were generated with immunoSEQ multiplex PCR, while TCRdb's copy carries only in-frame clones and drops some. Altogether roughly 180,000 clones are present, almost 80% being singletons, with the ten largest covering approximately 1.3%. The receptor's source is a man under 40 in good health and CMV-seronegative. Sequencing was carried out using PBMCs. The chain carries TRBV19 and TRBJ1-1; a possible D gene is TRBD1 (5 bases). Here the CDR3 DNA reads TGTGCCAGTAAAATGGGGCCCCCCACTGAAGCTTTCTTT. Translation: CASKMGPPTEAFF. The complete variable domain, with remaining parts taken from reference TRBV19 and TRBJ1-1, reads DGGITQSPKYLFRKEGQNVTLSCEQNLNHDAMYWYRQDPGQGLRLIYYSQIVNDFQKGDIAEGYSVSREKKESFPLTVTSAQKNPTAFYLCASKMGPPTEAFFGQGTRLTVV.